A selection of T cell receptor beta chains follows, all from one sample in a study of cytomegalovirus exposure and HLA in healthy donors. Produced via immunoSEQ multiplex PCR; TCRdb's table is partial and in-frame only. The table records about 150,000 clones, about 84% of them present only once. Specimen: PBMCs. The receptors derive from a woman aged 40 to 50 in good health and CMV-seropositive. Both conserved end residues are part of each CDR3. Fields, in order: V gene, D gene, J gene, CDR3 length, clone size, CDR3 DNA, CDR3 protein. A D gene is named only where the DNA matches it firmly. Size values are once, few and many counts, or a class for expanded clones, and some rows have none.

>TRBV6-6|TRBD1|TRBJ2-7|13|-
TGTGCCAGCAGTTACGACAGGGCCTACGAGCAGTACTTC
CASSYDRAYEQYF
>TRBV4-1|TRBD2|TRBJ2-2|15|-
TGCGCCAGCAGCCAGGCGGGAGGGGGAACCGGGGAGCTGTTTTTT
CASSQAGGGTGELFF
>TRBV15|-|TRBJ1-3|16|few
TGTGCCACCAGCAGGACACAGGTCTACTCTGGAAACACCATATATTTT
CATSRTQVYSGNTIYF
>TRBV28|TRBD1|TRBJ2-7|15|-
TGTGCCAGCAGTTTAGGTGGAGACAGGGTGAACGAGCAGTACTTC
CASSLGGDRVNEQYF
>TRBV6-1|-|TRBJ2-7|13|-
TGTGCCAGCAGTGTACTAGGGGAGGCCGAGCAGTACTTC
CASSVLGEAEQYF
>TRBV19|-|TRBJ2-2|18|-
TGTGCCAGTAGTATAGCGGGACCAGGGGTAATTGACACCGGGGAGCTGTTTTTT
CASSIAGPGVIDTGELFF
>TRBV5-1|TRBD2|TRBJ2-7|15|-
TGCGCCAGCAGCTTGGCTCCTAGCGGAGTGTACGAGCAGTACTTC
CASSLAPSGVYEQYF
>TRBV11-2|-|TRBJ2-1|15|-
TGTGCCAGCAGCTTACTTCTAGCAGACTACAATGAGCAGTTCTTC
CASSLLLADYNEQFF
>TRBV5-1|-|TRBJ2-6|15|-
TGCGCCAGCAGCTTGGCCAGGGTTGGGGCCAACGTCCTGACTTTC
CASSLARVGANVLTF
>TRBV9|-|TRBJ1-1|14|-
TGTGCCAGCGGACGTGGGGGGGAGAACACTGAAGCTTTCTTT
CASGRGGENTEAFF
>TRBV25-1|TRBD2|TRBJ2-1|16|-
TGTGCCAGCAGTGAATTCGGCGGGAGAGACAACAATGAGCAGTTCTTC
CASSEFGGRDNNEQFF
>TRBV19|-|TRBJ2-2|16|-
TGTGCCAGTAGTATAGAGGCAGGACTGAACACCGGGGAGCTGTTTTTT
CASSIEAGLNTGELFF
>TRBV30|-|TRBJ1-5|14|-
TGTGCCTGGAGTGCGGGGGTTGGCAATCAGCCCCAGCATTTT
CAWSAGVGNQPQHF
>TRBV9|TRBD1|TRBJ1-2|14|-
TGTGCCAGCAGCGTAGAGGGGACAGGATATGGCTACACCTTC
CASSVEGTGYGYTF
>TRBV5-4|-|TRBJ1-2|14|few
TGTGCCAGCAGCCAGGACAGCGCTAACTATGGCTACACCTTC
CASSQDSANYGYTF
>TRBV2|-|TRBJ2-2|15|-
TGTGCCAGCAATCGACAGCCGCACGGAGCCGGGGAGCTGTTTTTT
CASNRQPHGAGELFF
>TRBV29-1|TRBD1|TRBJ1-1|12|-
TGCAGCGTTATGAGACAGGGCACTGAAGCTTTCTTT
CSVMRQGTEAFF
>TRBV19|-|TRBJ1-1|13|-
TGTGCCAGTAGTATGGGGGGGAACACTGAAGCTTTCTTT
CASSMGGNTEAFF
>TRBV13|TRBD1|TRBJ2-2|16|-
TGTGCCAGCAGCTTGGGGGACAGGCTTAACACCGGGGAGCTGTTTTTT
CASSLGDRLNTGELFF
>TRBV5-4|-|TRBJ2-5|15|-
TGCGCCAGCAGCGTTTTAACGGACAGACTAGAGACCCAGTACTTC
CASSVLTDRLETQYF